Following are 3 T cell receptor beta chains from one sample sequenced in a study of blood T cells in healthy people across ages. Next came a second PCR, run for about 6 to 12 cycles, which used a sample-barcoded 5' primer along with a J-beta primer mix. TCRdb itself ran the 5' RACE reads through MiXCR, one entry per CDR3 protein. The sample records hundreds of thousands of distinct CDR3 sequences, more than 55% being singletons. Sequenced sample: blood. Receptor source: a middle-aged man in good health.

V is TRBV6-6 and J is TRBJ2-7; the match to TRBD2 covers 7 bases. The germline CDR1 and CDR2 sequences are MNHNY and SVGAGI (reference sequence). With 5 bases clipped from V and 2 bases from J, the junction kept 6 bases outside the gene matches. CDR3 length equals 14 residues. The CDR3 here is CASSTLARTYEQYF. DNA for the CDR3: TGTGCCAGCAGTACACTAGCGCGGACCTACGAGCAGTACTTC.

V gene TRBV18 combines with J gene TRBJ2-5; a possible D gene is TRBD2 (7 bases). V lost 3 bases and J lost 1, with 15 bases in between. The CDR3 covers 16 residues. Germline CDR1 reads KGHSH; CDR2 reads LQKENI. The CDR3 loop is CASSPYPGGGQETQYF. The CDR3 DNA follows: TGTGCCAGCTCACCCTATCCGGGGGGCGGCCAAGAGACCCAGTACTTC.

This clonotype has only one observation. This chain joins TRBV27 and TRBJ2-5; D might be TRBD1 (5 bases). With 0 bases removed from V and 0 bases from J, the gap between germline ends came to 8 bases. From germline, CDR1 is MNHEY and CDR2 SMNVEV (reference sequence). The CDR3 has 15 residues. The DNA for the CDR3 is TGTGCCAGCAGTTTATCGCGACAGCACCAAGAGACCCAGTACTTC. This encodes CASSLSRQHQETQYF.